A selection of T cell receptor beta chains follows, all from one sample in a study of T-cell memory formation after mild COVID-19. A single record per CDR3 protein comes from TCRdb applying MiXCR to the 5' RACE reads. This table has around 390,000 distinct CDR3 sequences, 15% to 20% appearing once. The specimen was PBMCs or a T cell subset sorted from them (not recorded which). The receptor set was obtained from a man between 18 and 35 years old who had mild COVID-19 (a few samples of this study predate the infection). Cell type and time point are not known. CDR3s leave out the opening cysteine and the closing phenylalanine or tryptophan. Each record gives: V gene, CDR3 protein.

TRBV5-1 ASSFGTSGYNEQF
TRBV11-2 ASLGQGGFYEQF
TRBV25-1 ASSRGGGANQPQH
TRBV7-3 ASSLAGAHNEQF
TRBV28 ASSPALPSTDTQY
TRBV28 ASSRPIQPQH
TRBV5-5 ASSVGVEGYT
TRBV6-5 ASSLTPNAYNEQF
TRBV25-1 ASLGSGVEWNSPLH
TRBV11-2 ASSLDLGGGQTQY
TRBV11-2 ASSFSPEDNEQF
TRBV6-2/TRBV6-3 ASRMTSGGARYTDTQY
TRBV29-1 SVERGGAAF
TRBV9 ASSGSNELF
TRBV10-3 AISERGLGYEQY
TRBV4-2 ASSLREKAEAF
TRBV27 ASRERRFSSPQH
TRBV7-9 ASSLKGWVGETQY
TRBV18 ASSPLGGVPQETQY
TRBV12-3/TRBV12-4 ASSEQYTDTQY